The clone carrying this T cell receptor (beta chain) was picked up many times. What it binds is not known. This entry belongs to a study of T cells after yellow fever vaccination. Study information: SMART-Seq v4 Ultra Low Input handled preparation of low-cell-number fractions.

Study outcomes and limitations: Subsequent booster samples again held most clones from primary vaccination (under 98% CD4, roughly 91% CD8). On re-exposure, the response was weaker but peaked faster, at day 5 versus 15.

Germline CDR1 MNHEY, CDR2 SVGAGI. The CDR3 covers 12 residues. V lost 6 bases and J 3 bases, leaving 8 bases between the germline ends. TCRdb analysed the 5' RACE reads with MiXCR anew, one entry per CDR3 protein. Among some 320,000 distinct CDR3 sequences listed, approximately 10% were seen once. The sample was CD4+ T cells sorted from PBMCs, taken 5 days after the yellow fever booster vaccination. The receptor was derived from a young man who received the YFV17D yellow fever vaccine. V and J are TRBV6-5 and TRBJ2-5; tentatively, D is TRBD2 (5 bases). CDR3 nucleotide sequence: TGTGCCAGCAGGGTGGGAGAAGAGACCCAGTACTTC. This sequence encodes CASRVGEETQYF.